Listed here are 21 T cell receptor beta chains from one sample, sequenced in a study of Ad26.COV2.S vaccination and SARS-CoV-2 variants. Clones were sequenced by immunoSEQ multiplex PCR, and TCRdb holds only the in-frame ones, with some missing. The repertoire holds over 400,000 clones, with 80% to 95% as singletons. Treatment defined: around 19 received Ad26.COV2.S at low or high dose, single or two shots; 5 received placebo; per-sample allocation not given. Material that was analyzed had been drawn on day 63 after the first vaccine or placebo injection. Here the sequenced sample was peripheral blood, taken in a trial of Ad26.COV2.S vaccine versus placebo. These TCRs come from a person between 18 and 59 years old who received the Ad26.COV2.S COVID-19 vaccine or a placebo.

This chain joins TRBV2 and TRBJ2-3; tentative D call: TRBD2 (6 bases). Germline CDR1 reads SNHLY; CDR2 reads FYNNEI. This CDR3 has 12 residues. The V end lost 4 bases, the J end lost 5 bases, and 7 bases lay between the germline ends. CDR3 amino acids: CASSVGRDTQYF. The CDR3 DNA is TGTGCCAGCAGTGTCGGGAGAGATACGCAGTATTTT.

V is TRBV2 and J is TRBJ2-7; D is uncertain. Germline V gene lookup returns CDR1 SNHLY and CDR2 FYNNEI. CDR3 length: 12 amino acids. V lost 5 bases to trimming and J lost 5 bases, with 10 bases between them. CDR3 region: CASSPYRDEQYF. The CDR3 bases are TGTGCCAGCAGTCCCTATAGGGACGAGCAGTACTTC.

The chain employs TRBV5-1 and TRBJ2-1; 9 bases align to TRBD1. Looked up from germline, CDR1 is SGHRS and CDR2 is YFSETQ. This CDR3 spans 16 amino acids. The ends lost 0 bases at V and 4 bases at J; junction bases unmatched: 5. CDR3 sequence reads: CASSLAWDRVYNEQFF. CDR3 DNA sequence: TGCGCCAGCAGCTTGGCCTGGGACAGGGTTTACAATGAGCAGTTCTTC.

The gene calls are TRBV27 and TRBJ2-7; 8 bases are a match to TRBD2. The CDR3 is 15 residues long. V lost 3 bases, J lost 4 bases, and 8 bases stayed unmatched. Germline CDR1 is MNHEY and CDR2 is SMNVEV (reference sequence). This chain's CDR3 is CASSLAPSGSYEQYF. The CDR3 DNA reads as TGTGCCAGCAGTTTGGCACCTAGCGGGTCGTACGAGCAGTACTTC.

The chain employs TRBV19 and TRBJ2-2; D not resolved. The germline CDR1 and CDR2 sequences are LNHDA and SQIVND (reference sequence). The CDR3 loop spans 13 amino acids. Trimming removed 5 bases from V and 6 bases from J, with 10 bases in between. This CDR3 reads CASSSGQPGELFF. The DNA of the CDR3 is TGTGCCAGTAGTTCTGGGCAGCCCGGGGAGCTGTTTTTT.

The chain has TRBV24-1 and TRBJ2-5; 10 nucleotides line up with TRBD2. Losses at the gene ends were 3 bases for V and 1 base for J; bases not matched to a gene: 13. The CDR3 is made up of 19 amino acids. Germline V gene lookup returns CDR1 KGHDR and CDR2 SFDVKD. In nucleotides, the CDR3 is TGTGCCACCAGTGATCCGTTCCAGCGGGAGGGCCGACCCCAAGAGACCCAGTACTTC. This sequence encodes CATSDPFQREGRPQETQYF.

The chain links TRBV28 to TRBJ2-3, with TRBD1 matching 9 bases. Germline CDR1 MDHEN, CDR2 SYDVKM. This CDR3 has 15 residues. The J segment lost 1 base and the V segment lost 8 bases, leaving 7 bases of the junction unmatched. CDR3 coding DNA: TGTGCCAGCGAGGGCCGGGACAGGGGCACAGATACGCAGTATTTT. Translating gives CASEGRDRGTDTQYF. Using reference TRBV28 and TRBJ2-3 for the parts outside the CDR3, the full variable domain is DVKVTQSSRYLVKRTGEKVFLECVQDMDHENMFWYRQDPGLGLRLIYFSYDVKMKEKGDIPEGYSVSREKKERFSLILESASTNQTSMYLCASEGRDRGTDTQYFGPGTRLTVL.

The rearrangement joins TRBV28 to TRBJ1-1; D ambiguous. V dropped 7 bases and J dropped 1 base, with 10 bases sitting between them. The CDR3 contains 13 residues. Germline lookup yields CDR1 MDHEN and CDR2 SYDVKM. This CDR3 is CASNGVGNTEAFF. CDR3 DNA sequence: TGTGCCAGCAATGGGGTCGGGAACACTGAAGCTTTCTTT. The full variable domain, with the rest looked up from reference TRBV28 and TRBJ1-1, is DVKVTQSSRYLVKRTGEKVFLECVQDMDHENMFWYRQDPGLGLRLIYFSYDVKMKEKGDIPEGYSVSREKKERFSLILESASTNQTSMYLCASNGVGNTEAFFGQGTRLTVV.

The chain links TRBV28 to TRBJ1-5; possible D gene TRBD1, 6 bases. CDR1 is MDHEN, CDR2 SYDVKM, per germline. The CDR3 extends over 16 amino acids. The V end was cut by 5 bases, the J end by 6 bases, with 20 bases between. CDR3 bases: TGTGCCAGCAGTCAAAGTGGGAGGGGGAGTTCTCAGCCCCAGCATTTT. Translated, it gives CASSQSGRGSSQPQHF.

This clone occurred once. The rearrangement joins TRBV27 to TRBJ2-1; 15 bases map to TRBD2. The germline V gene encodes CDR1 MNHEY and CDR2 SMNVEV (reference sequence). This CDR3 comprises 20 residues. Trimming at V came to 0 bases and at J to 7 bases, leaving 13 bases not matched to a gene. Here the CDR3 reads CASSLSPGLAGGGRQNEQFF. The CDR3, as DNA: TGTGCCAGCAGTTTATCCCCGGGACTAGCGGGAGGAGGCCGTCAGAATGAGCAGTTCTTC.

The chain is built from TRBV7-3 and TRBJ2-1; 7 bases fit TRBD2. Germline-derived CDR1 and CDR2 are SGHTA and FQGTGA. V was clipped by 0 bases and J by 7 bases; unmatched bases: 12. CDR3 length equals 17 residues. DNA of the CDR3: TGTGCCAGCAGCTTAACCCCCTGGCGGGAGAGGTATAATGAGCAGTTCTTC. This gives the protein CASSLTPWRERYNEQFF.

The V call is TRBV6-2 or TRBV6-3, the J call TRBJ2-2; TRBD2 agrees at 8 bases. The CDR3 runs to 16 residues. V lost 5 bases, J lost 4 bases, and 9 bases stayed unmatched. Germline V gene sequence: CDR1 MNHEY, CDR2 SVGEGT. For the CDR3, the DNA is TGTGCCAGCAGTACCTCACTAGCGGAGACCACCGGGGAGCTGTTTTTT. Protein product: CASSTSLAETTGELFF.

The chain recombines TRBV7-2 with TRBJ2-2; D is tentatively TRBD1 or TRBD2 (5 bases each). In germline, CDR1 is SGHTA, CDR2 FQGNSA. V dropped 6 bases and J dropped 1 base, with 12 bases sitting between them. This CDR3 region has 15 residues. This chain's CDR3 is CASRGVRGNTGELFF. Here the CDR3 DNA reads TGTGCCAGCAGGGGGGTGAGGGGGAACACCGGGGAGCTGTTTTTT.

This sequence joins TRBV28 and TRBJ1-1; D is undetermined. Germline CDR1 and CDR2: MDHEN and SYDVKM. CDR3 size: 12 residues. V shed 5 bases and J shed 1 base, with 5 bases lying between them. CDR3 protein: CASSIRNTEAFF. The CDR3 DNA sequence: TGTGCCAGCAGTATAAGGAACACTGAAGCTTTCTTT.

The chain employs TRBV4-2 and TRBJ2-5; 13 nucleotides agree with TRBD2. V lost 2 bases and J lost 5; bases outside the gene matches: 8. Germline V gives CDR1 LGHNA, CDR2 YNFKEQ. The CDR3 contains 17 residues. CDR3 bases: TGTGCCAGCAGCCAACAACCGGGACTAGCGGGACATGAGACCCAGTACTTC. Its translation: CASSQQPGLAGHETQYF.

V gene TRBV5-1 combines with J gene TRBJ2-2; TRBD2 agrees at 9 bases. The CDR3 contains 16 residues. Unmatched junction bases numbered 5, after V lost 4 bases and J lost 1 base. Germline V gene lookup returns CDR1 SGHRS and CDR2 YFSETQ. CDR3 coding DNA: TGCGCCAGCAGCGGGGGACTAGCTCGGAACACCGGGGAGCTGTTTTTT. This sequence encodes CASSGGLARNTGELFF.

V gene TRBV18 combines with J gene TRBJ2-2, with TRBD2 matching 9 bases. CDR1 is KGHSH, CDR2 LQKENI, per germline. Unmatched junction bases numbered 9, after V lost 6 bases and J lost 4 bases. This CDR3 is 16 amino acids long. CDR3 in amino acids: CASSTSGRPGTGELFF. CDR3 nucleotide sequence: TGTGCCAGCTCGACCAGCGGGAGGCCTGGCACCGGGGAGCTGTTTTTT.

This chain links TRBV5-1 with TRBJ2-1; unclear D gene. V lost 2 bases, J lost 4 bases, and 19 bases lay in between. CDR1 and CDR2 (germline): SGHRS, YFSETQ. The CDR3 covers 17 residues. As DNA, the CDR3 is TGCGCCAGCAGCTTTTTTGAAGGCCGGGCTGTTTACAATGAGCAGTTCTTC. Translating gives CASSFFEGRAVYNEQFF.

The chain is built from TRBV27 and TRBJ2-1, with D possibly TRBD1 on 6 matching bases. This CDR3 is built from 13 residues. Germline CDR1 reads MNHEY; CDR2 reads SMNVEV (reference sequence). Between the trimmed V and J ends, which lost 2 bases and 9 bases, there was a span of 11 bases. As DNA, the CDR3 is TGTGCCAGCAGTTTAATTGGGGGCACTGAGCAGTTCTTC. This translates into CASSLIGGTEQFF.

V is TRBV5-5 and J is TRBJ2-7; D is perhaps TRBD2 (5 bases). Trimming shortened V by 4 bases and J by 6 bases, and 17 bases separated the two germline ends. Germline CDR1 is SGHKS and CDR2 is YYEKEE (reference sequence). The CDR3 totals 14 residues. CDR3 sequence reads: CASSRVLQLAEQYF. CDR3 DNA sequence: TGTGCCAGCAGCCGCGTACTTCAGCTAGCCGAGCAGTACTTC.

The J gene is TRBJ2-5, the V gene TRBV27; 11 positions match TRBD1. CDR3 length: 13 residues. In germline, CDR1 is MNHEY, CDR2 SMNVEV (reference sequence). Germline trimming cut 6 bases from V and 5 bases from J; bases unmatched to any gene: 2. The CDR3 DNA sequence: TGTGCCAGCAGAAGGGACAGGGGGGAGACCCAGTACTTC. It yields the protein CASRRDRGETQYF.